These T cell receptor beta chains were read from a single sample in a study of T cell responses to AZD1222 COVID-19 vaccine. Measured with immunoSEQ multiplex PCR; TCRdb has only the in-frame clones, and not every one. This table holds some 150,000 clones, 80% to 90% found once. Sequenced here: peripheral blood, sampled 28 days after the second AZD1222 dose. The receptor set was obtained from an adult who received the AZD1222 COVID-19 vaccine. CDR3s include the opening cysteine and the closing phenylalanine or tryptophan. The D gene is left open where the match is weak. Clone size is not always given. Where it is, it says once, few, many or a class for expanded clones.

size	J	V	D	DNA	CDR3
.	TRBJ1-5	TRBV20-1	.	TGCAGTGCGAGTCAGCTAAGGGGTGGTAATCAGCCCCAGCATTTT	CSASQLRGGNQPQHF
.	TRBJ2-1	TRBV29-1	TRBD2	TGCAGCGGGACTAGCGGGATCAGTGAGCAGTTCTTC	CSGTSGISEQFF
.	TRBJ2-1	TRBV7-9	.	TGTGCCAGCAGCCCCAGGCGCGACCGCCCGCTCACCTACAATGAGCAGTTCTTC	CASSPRRDRPLTYNEQFF
once	TRBJ2-7	TRBV6-2/TRBV6-3	TRBD2	TGTGCCAGCAGTGGCGGACTAGCGGGAGCCCCCGAGCAGTACTTC	CASSGGLAGAPEQYF
once	TRBJ2-2	TRBV4-3	TRBD1	TGCGCCAGCAGCCGGGGGACCGACAGGGGGGCCGGGGAGCTGTTTTTT	CASSRGTDRGAGELFF
.	TRBJ2-5	TRBV28	.	TGTGCCAGCACCCTAGGGGCTACCCAAGAGACGGCCCAGTACTTC	CASTLGATQETAQYF
.	TRBJ1-2	TRBV7-9	.	TGTGCCAGCAGCTCCCTCGGGGAGGGGGACTATGGCTACACCTTC	CASSSLGEGDYGYTF
.	TRBJ1-5	TRBV21-1	.	TGTGCCAGCAGCCAAGGACCGTTTTATAGCAATCAGCCCCAGCATTTT	CASSQGPFYSNQPQHF
.	TRBJ2-1	TRBV27	TRBD2	TGTGCCAGCAGTTTAGTGCTAGCGGCAGCCTACAATGAGCAGTTCTTC	CASSLVLAAAYNEQFF
few	TRBJ2-7	TRBV10-2	.	TGCGCCAGCAGTGCCTCCTACGAGCAGTACTTC	CASSASYEQYF
.	TRBJ1-4	TRBV4-1	TRBD1	TGCGCCAGCAACCCGACAGGGATGGAAAAACTGTTTTTT	CASNPTGMEKLFF
.	TRBJ2-1	TRBV10-3	TRBD2	TGTGCCATCAGTCCTGCGGGAGAGGGCAATGAGCAGTTCTTC	CAISPAGEGNEQFF
.	TRBJ2-2	TRBV28	.	TGTGCCAGCAGTTTGCAGGGCGCGAACACCGGGGAGCTGTTTTTT	CASSLQGANTGELFF
.	TRBJ1-2	TRBV12-3/TRBV12-4	TRBD1	TGTGCCAGCAGCCGACAGGGGGCGCGGGGCTACACCTTC	CASSRQGARGYTF
.	TRBJ2-2	TRBV7-9	TRBD2	TGTGCCAGCAGCGAACTAGCGGGAACCAACACCGGGGAGCTGTTTTTT	CASSELAGTNTGELFF
.	TRBJ2-1	TRBV5-1	TRBD1	TGCGCCAGCAGCAGCGGGACAGGGAGGTTAGCGGATTACAATGAGCAGTTCTTC	CASSSGTGRLADYNEQFF
.	TRBJ2-1	TRBV7-3	.	TGTGCCAGCAGCTTAAGCGGGGGCCTCAATGAGCAGTTCTTC	CASSLSGGLNEQFF
.	TRBJ2-7	TRBV2	.	TGTGCCAGCAGGGGGGGCTCCTACGAGCAGTACTTC	CASRGGSYEQYF
.	TRBJ2-7	TRBV10-3	.	TGTGCCATCAGTGATACTAGCCTGGGCGGCTACGAGCAGTACTTC	CAISDTSLGGYEQYF
.	TRBJ2-2	TRBV6-5	.	TGTGCCAGCAGTTACGCGGGATTCACCGGGGAGCTGTTTTTT	CASSYAGFTGELFF
.	TRBJ1-6	TRBV25-1	.	TGTGCCAGCAGTGAGGCAGGAAAGGATTCACCCCTCCACTTT	CASSEAGKDSPLHF
.	TRBJ2-4	TRBV6-5	TRBD1	TGTGCCAGCAACCCCGGGGACAGCGCGATTCAGTACTTC	CASNPGDSAIQYF
.	TRBJ1-2	TRBV7-9	.	TGTGCCAGCAGCTTAAAGGCGACCAGACGGAACTATGGCTACACCTTC	CASSLKATRRNYGYTF
once	TRBJ1-2	TRBV28	.	TGTGCCAGCTACTTTATGGGGGGGGATGGCTACACCTTC	CASYFMGGDGYTF
.	TRBJ2-2	TRBV7-2	TRBD2	TGTGCCAGCAGCCCGACTAGCACCTACACCGGGGAGCTGTTTTTT	CASSPTSTYTGELFF
.	TRBJ1-5	TRBV23-1	.	TGCGCCAGCAGTCAATCGAATAGCAATCAGCCCCAGCATTTT	CASSQSNSNQPQHF
.	TRBJ2-5	TRBV6-1	.	TGTGCCAGCAGCCGCTCTGGGACGGAAGAGACCCAGTACTTC	CASSRSGTEETQYF
.	TRBJ2-3	TRBV27	TRBD2	TGTGCCAGCAGTCCTTGGACTAGCGGGAACACAGATACGCAGTATTTT	CASSPWTSGNTDTQYF
.	TRBJ2-2	TRBV4-1	.	TGCGCCAGCAGCCAAGTTAAGGGGCCGGGCACCGGGGAGCTGTTTTTT	CASSQVKGPGTGELFF
few	TRBJ1-2	TRBV30	TRBD1	TGTGCCTGGAGACTAAGTAACAGGGGAAACTATGGCTACACCTTC	CAWRLSNRGNYGYTF
few	TRBJ2-2	TRBV6-6	TRBD2	TGTGCCAGCAGTTACTTCATATCTAGCGGCACCGGGGAGCTGTTTTTT	CASSYFISSGTGELFF
.	TRBJ1-2	TRBV12-3/TRBV12-4	.	TGTGCCAGCAGTCCCATCACTAACTATGGCTACACCTTC	CASSPITNYGYTF
.	TRBJ2-7	TRBV13	TRBD1	TGTGCCAGCAGCCGGGGGACAGGGGGCGTATTTTACGAGCAGTACTTC	CASSRGTGGVFYEQYF
.	TRBJ1-4	TRBV9	TRBD1	TGTGCCAGCAGCGTGACAGGGACTACTAATGAAAAACTGTTTTTT	CASSVTGTTNEKLFF
.	TRBJ2-7	TRBV7-9	TRBD1	TGTGCCAGCAGCCGGACAGGGTTTGAGCAGTACTTC	CASSRTGFEQYF
once	TRBJ2-5	TRBV19	.	TGTGCCAGTAGAGGAAGCCAAGAGACCCAGTACTTC	CASRGSQETQYF